The sample holds a few counts of the clone carrying this T cell receptor beta chain. Its matching antigen is unknown. TCRdb analysed the reads with MiXCR anew, one entry per CDR3 protein. The data contain approximately 500,000 distinct CDR3 sequences, roughly a third of them singletons. The sample is drawn from a study of T cell repertoires in cytomegalovirus infection. Regarding the study as a whole: Summed public TCR beta family frequency identified CMV carriers bearing the relevant HLA. HLA-C-restricted TCR beta clonotypes specific for CMV led the ex vivo response.

This CDR3 has 15 amino acids. The V end was cut by 0 bases, the J end by 1 base, with 9 bases between. Germline lookup yields CDR1 MNHEY and CDR2 SVGEGT. This receptor was taken from a human donor in good health (CMV status not recorded). Some clones in this sample may be carry-over from other donors' samples. This sequence joins TRBV6-2 or TRBV6-3 and TRBJ1-1; D is possibly TRBD1 (5 bases). The sequences come from cultured PBMCs, collected from culture after CMV antigen stimulation. The CDR3: CASSYSRQTNTEAFF. Here the CDR3 DNA reads TGTGCCAGCAGTTACTCGAGACAGACGAACACTGAAGCTTTCTTT.